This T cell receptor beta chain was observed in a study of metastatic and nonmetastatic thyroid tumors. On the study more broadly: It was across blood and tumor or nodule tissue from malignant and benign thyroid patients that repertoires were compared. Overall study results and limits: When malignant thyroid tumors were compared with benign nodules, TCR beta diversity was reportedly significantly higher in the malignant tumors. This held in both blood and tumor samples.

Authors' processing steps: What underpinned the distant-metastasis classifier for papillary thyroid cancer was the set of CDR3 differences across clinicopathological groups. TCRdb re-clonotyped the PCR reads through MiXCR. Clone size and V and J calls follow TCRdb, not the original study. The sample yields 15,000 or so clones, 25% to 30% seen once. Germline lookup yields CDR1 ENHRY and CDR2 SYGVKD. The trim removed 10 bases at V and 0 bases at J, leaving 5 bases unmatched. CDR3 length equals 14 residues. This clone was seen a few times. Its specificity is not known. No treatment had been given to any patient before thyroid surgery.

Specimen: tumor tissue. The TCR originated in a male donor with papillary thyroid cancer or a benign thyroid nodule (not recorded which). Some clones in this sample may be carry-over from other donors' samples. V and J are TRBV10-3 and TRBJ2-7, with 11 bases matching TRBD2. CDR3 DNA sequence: TGTGCCACGGAGGGACTAGCGGACTCCTACGAGCAGTACTTC. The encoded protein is CATEGLADSYEQYF.